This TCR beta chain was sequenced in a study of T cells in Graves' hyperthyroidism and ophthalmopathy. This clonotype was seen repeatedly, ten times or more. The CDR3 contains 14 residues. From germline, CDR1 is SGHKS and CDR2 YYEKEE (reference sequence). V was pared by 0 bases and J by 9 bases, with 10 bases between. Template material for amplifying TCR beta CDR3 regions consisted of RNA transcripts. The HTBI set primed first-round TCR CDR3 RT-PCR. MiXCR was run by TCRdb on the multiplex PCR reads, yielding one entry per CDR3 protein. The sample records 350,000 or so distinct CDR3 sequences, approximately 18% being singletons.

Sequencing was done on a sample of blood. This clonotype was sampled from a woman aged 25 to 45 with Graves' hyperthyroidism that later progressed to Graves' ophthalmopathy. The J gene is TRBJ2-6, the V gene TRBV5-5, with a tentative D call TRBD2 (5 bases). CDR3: CASSLGSAGNVLTF. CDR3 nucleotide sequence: TGTGCCAGCAGCTTGGGGTCGGCGGGCAACGTCCTGACTTTC.